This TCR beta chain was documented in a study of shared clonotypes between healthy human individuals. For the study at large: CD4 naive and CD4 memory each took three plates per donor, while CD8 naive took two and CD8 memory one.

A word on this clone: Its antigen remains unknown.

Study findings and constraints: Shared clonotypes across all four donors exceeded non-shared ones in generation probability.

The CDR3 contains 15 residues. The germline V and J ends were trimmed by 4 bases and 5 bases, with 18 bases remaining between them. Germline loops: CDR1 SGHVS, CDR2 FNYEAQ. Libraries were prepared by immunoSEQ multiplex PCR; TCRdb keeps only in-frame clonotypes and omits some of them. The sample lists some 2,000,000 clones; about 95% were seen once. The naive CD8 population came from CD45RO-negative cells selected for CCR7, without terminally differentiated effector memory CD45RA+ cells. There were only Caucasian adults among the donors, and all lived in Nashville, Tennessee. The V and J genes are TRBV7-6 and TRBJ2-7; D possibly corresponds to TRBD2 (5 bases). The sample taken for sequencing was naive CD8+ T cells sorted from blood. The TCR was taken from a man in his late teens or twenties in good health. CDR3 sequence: CASSSSGGPINEQYF. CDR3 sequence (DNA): TGTGCCAGCAGCTCGTCAGGAGGACCGATCAACGAGCAGTACTTC.